This T cell receptor (beta chain) is from a study of spatial heterogeneity in lung cancer. Regarding time point: sample taken at primary tumor resection. TCRdb re-called the 5' RACE reads through MiXCR, storing one row per CDR3 protein. This sample has some 38,000 distinct CDR3 sequences, with around 7% found just once. Only a few counts were recorded for this clonotype. The CDR3 is 14 amino acids. CDR1 LNHDA and CDR2 SQIVND come from the germline V gene (reference sequence). Trimming removed 2 bases at V and 6 bases at J, with 10 bases between. The sample consisted of PBMCs, taken at surgery. This receptor was taken from a male donor with early-stage non-small cell lung cancer. V is TRBV19 and J is TRBJ2-2; D is possibly TRBD1 (6 bases). CDR3 nucleotides: TGTGCCAGTAGTATACGGGCAGGGGCCGGGGAGCTGTTTTTT. It is translated as CASSIRAGAGELFF.